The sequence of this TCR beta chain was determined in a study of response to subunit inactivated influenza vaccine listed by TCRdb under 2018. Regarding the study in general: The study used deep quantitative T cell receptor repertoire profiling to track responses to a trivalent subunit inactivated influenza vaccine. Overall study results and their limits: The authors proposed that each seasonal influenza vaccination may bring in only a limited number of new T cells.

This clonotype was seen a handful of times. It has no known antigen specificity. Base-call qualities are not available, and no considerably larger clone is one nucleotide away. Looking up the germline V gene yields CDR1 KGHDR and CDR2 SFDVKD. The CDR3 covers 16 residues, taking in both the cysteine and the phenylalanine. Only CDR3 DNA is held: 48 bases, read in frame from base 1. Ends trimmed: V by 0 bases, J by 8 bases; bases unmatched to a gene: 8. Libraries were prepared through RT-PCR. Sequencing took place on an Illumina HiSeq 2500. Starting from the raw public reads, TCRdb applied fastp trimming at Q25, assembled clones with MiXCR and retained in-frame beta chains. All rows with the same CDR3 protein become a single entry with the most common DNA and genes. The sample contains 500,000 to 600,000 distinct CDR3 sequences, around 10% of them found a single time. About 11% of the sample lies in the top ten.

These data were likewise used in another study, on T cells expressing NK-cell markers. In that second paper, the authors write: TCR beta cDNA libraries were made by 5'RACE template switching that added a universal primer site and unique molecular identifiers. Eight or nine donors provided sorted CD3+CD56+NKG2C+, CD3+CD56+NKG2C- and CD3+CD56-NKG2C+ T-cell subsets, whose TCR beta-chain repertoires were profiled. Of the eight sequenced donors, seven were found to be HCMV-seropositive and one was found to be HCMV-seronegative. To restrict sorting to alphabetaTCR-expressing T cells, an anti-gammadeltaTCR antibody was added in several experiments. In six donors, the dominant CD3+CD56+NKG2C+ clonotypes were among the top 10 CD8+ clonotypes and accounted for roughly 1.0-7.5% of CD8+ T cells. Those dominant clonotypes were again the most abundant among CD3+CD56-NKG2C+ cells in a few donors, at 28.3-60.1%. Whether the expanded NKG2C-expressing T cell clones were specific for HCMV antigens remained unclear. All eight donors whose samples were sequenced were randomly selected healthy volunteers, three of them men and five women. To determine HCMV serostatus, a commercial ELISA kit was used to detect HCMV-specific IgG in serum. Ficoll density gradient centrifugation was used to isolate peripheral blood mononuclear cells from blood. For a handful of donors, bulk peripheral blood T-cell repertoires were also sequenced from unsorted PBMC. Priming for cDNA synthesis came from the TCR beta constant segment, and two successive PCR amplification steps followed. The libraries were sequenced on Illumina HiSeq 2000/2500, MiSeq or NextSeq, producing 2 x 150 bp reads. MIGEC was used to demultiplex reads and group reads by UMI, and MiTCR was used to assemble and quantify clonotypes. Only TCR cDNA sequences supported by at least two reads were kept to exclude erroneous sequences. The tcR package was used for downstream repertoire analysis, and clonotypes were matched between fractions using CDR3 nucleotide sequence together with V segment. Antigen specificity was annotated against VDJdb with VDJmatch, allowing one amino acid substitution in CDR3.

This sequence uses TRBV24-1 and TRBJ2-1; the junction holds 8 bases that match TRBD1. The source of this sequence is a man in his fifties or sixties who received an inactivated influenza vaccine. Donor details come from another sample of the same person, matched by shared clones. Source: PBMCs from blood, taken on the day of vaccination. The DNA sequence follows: TGTGCCACCAGTGATTTGGGGCGACAGGGGATCGATGAGCAGTTCTTC. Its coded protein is CATSDLGRQGIDEQFF.